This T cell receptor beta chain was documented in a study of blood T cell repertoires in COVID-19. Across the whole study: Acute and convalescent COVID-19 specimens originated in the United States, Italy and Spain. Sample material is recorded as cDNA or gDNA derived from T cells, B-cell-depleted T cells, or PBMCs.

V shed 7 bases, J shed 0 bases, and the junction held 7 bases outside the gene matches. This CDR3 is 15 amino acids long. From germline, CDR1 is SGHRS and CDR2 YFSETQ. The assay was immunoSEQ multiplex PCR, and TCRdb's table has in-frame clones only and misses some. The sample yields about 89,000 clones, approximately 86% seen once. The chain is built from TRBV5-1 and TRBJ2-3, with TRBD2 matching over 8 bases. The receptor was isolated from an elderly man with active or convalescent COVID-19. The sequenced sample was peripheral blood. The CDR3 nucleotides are TGCGCCAGCCGACTAGCGAGCTCTAGCACAGATACGCAGTATTTT. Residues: CASRLASSSTDTQYF.